A selection of T cell receptor beta chains follows, all from one sample in a study of OX40 agonist ivuxolimab in advanced cancers. Sequencing was performed with immunoSEQ multiplex PCR; in TCRdb, only in-frame clones are kept and a portion is missing. The repertoire holds about 69,000 clones, with nearly 90% as singletons. Sample: CD4+ or CD8+ T cells sorted from blood, taken in a trial of the OX40 agonist ivuxolimab. Source of these receptors: an adult with an advanced solid tumor such as melanoma, head and neck, liver or kidney cancer. Both conserved end residues are part of each CDR3. A D gene is named only where the DNA matches it firmly. Clone size, where shown, is once, few, many, or a class for clones that have expanded.

clone size	J gene	V gene	D gene	CDR3 protein	CDR3 DNA
-	TRBJ1-4	TRBV7-6	TRBD1	CASSLGVGTANEKLFF	TGTGCCAGCAGCTTAGGAGTCGGGACAGCTAATGAAAAACTGTTTTTT
-	TRBJ2-1	TRBV4-3	TRBD1	CASSQEGRGLNNEQFF	TGCGCCAGCAGCCAAGAGGGCAGGGGGCTGAACAATGAGCAGTTCTTC
once	TRBJ2-7	TRBV7-2	-	CASSHTDWLGEQYF	TGTGCCAGCAGCCACACGGACTGGCTGGGCGAGCAGTACTTC
-	TRBJ2-2	TRBV11-3	-	CASSPGTPNTGELFF	TGTGCCAGCTCCCCCGGGACTCCAAACACCGGGGAGCTGTTTTTT
-	TRBJ1-2	TRBV6-5	-	CASRGRDYGYTF	TGTGCCAGCAGGGGCAGGGATTATGGCTACACCTTC
-	TRBJ2-6	TRBV7-2	TRBD2	CASSTARRGVSGANVLTF	TGTGCCAGCAGCACCGCGCGGCGGGGGGTCTCTGGGGCCAACGTCCTGACTTTC
once	TRBJ2-3	TRBV9	-	CASSVVSSTDTQYF	TGTGCCAGCAGCGTAGTTTCTAGCACAGATACGCAGTATTTT
-	TRBJ2-7	TRBV11-2	-	CASSLEQGGTYEQYF	TGTGCCAGCAGCTTAGAACAGGGTGGTACCTACGAGCAGTACTTC
-	TRBJ1-1	TRBV12-5	-	CASGSFGASEAFF	TGTGCTAGTGGTTCCTTTGGGGCCTCTGAAGCTTTCTTT
-	TRBJ2-7	TRBV28	TRBD2	CASSFTSGLGEQYF	TGTGCCAGCAGTTTCACTAGCGGCCTAGGAGAGCAGTACTTC